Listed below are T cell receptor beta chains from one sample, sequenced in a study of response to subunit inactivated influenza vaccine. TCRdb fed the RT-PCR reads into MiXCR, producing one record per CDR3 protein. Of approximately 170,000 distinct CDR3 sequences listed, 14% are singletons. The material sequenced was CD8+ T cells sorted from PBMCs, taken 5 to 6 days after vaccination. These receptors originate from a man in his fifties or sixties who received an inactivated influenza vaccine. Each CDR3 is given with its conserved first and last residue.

CDR3: CASSLLSFGDTQYF
V: TRBV11-2

CDR3: CASSQEINVSYEQYF
V: TRBV4-2

CDR3: CASRPDRSNQPQHF
V: TRBV2

CDR3: CASSQEASATGGSGLFF
V: TRBV4-2

CDR3: CASSIALTSNQPQHF
V: TRBV19

CDR3: CASSLAPLNTEAFF
V: TRBV5-1

CDR3: CASSPDRQAFF
V: TRBV28

CDR3: CASSQDPGRLNEQFF
V: TRBV4-3

CDR3: CASSPYWPDTQYF
V: TRBV7-2

CDR3: CARNRTGPYEQYF
V: TRBV2

CDR3: CASSPLAATYNEQFF
V: TRBV2

CDR3: CASSFLAGFTDTQYF
V: TRBV27

CDR3: CAITESHGANTEAFF
V: TRBV10-3